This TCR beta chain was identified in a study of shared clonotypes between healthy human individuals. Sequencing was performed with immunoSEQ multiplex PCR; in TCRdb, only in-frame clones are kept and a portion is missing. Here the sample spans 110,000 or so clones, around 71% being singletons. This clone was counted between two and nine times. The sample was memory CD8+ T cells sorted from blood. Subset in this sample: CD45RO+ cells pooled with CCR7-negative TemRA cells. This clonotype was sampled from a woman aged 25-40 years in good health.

CDR3 in DNA: TGTGCCAGCAGGTATGGGACTAGCGGTTACAATGAGCAGTTCTTC. Its protein is CASRYGTSGYNEQFF. The rearrangement joins TRBV7-8 to TRBJ2-1; TRBD2 agrees at 11 bases. V was clipped by 6 bases and J by 4 bases; unmatched bases: 5. This CDR3 region has 15 residues. Germline CDR1 and CDR2: SGHVS and FQNEAQ.